One T cell receptor beta chain is described in this entry. The CDR3 length is 13 residues. Germline V gene sequence: CDR1 KGHDR, CDR2 SFDVKD. Germline trimming cut 1 base from V and 5 bases from J; bases unmatched to any gene: 1. The sample belongs to a study of T-cell reconstitution after alpha-beta-depleted transplantation in children. Unique molecular identifiers were incorporated when the TCRbeta library was constructed. MiXCR, applied by TCRdb to the PCR reads, yields one record per CDR3 protein. The profile shows about 600,000 distinct CDR3 sequences, 23% of them singletons. The receptor was isolated from a boy under two years old who had a stem cell transplant for acute myeloid leukemia, so the T cells may come from the graft donor. This chain links TRBV24-1 with TRBJ2-7; 7 bases match TRBD2. Sequenced here: PBMCs, mostly from graft donor cells, sampled 360 days after TCRalphabeta/CD19-depleted stem cell transplant. The CDR3 region has the DNA TGTGCCACCAGTGATTTTGCGGGGGACGAGCAGTACTTC. It codes for CATSDFAGDEQYF.